Listed below are T cell receptor beta chains from one sample, sequenced in a study of blood T cell repertoires in COVID-19. Clones were read by immunoSEQ multiplex PCR, and TCRdb kept only the in-frame ones, dropping some. This sample carries about 160,000 clones, about 87% of them seen once, and the ten largest clones take less than 5%. The sample taken for sequencing was peripheral blood. Receptors originate from a woman in her sixties or seventies who had recovered from COVID-19. Each CDR3 is given with its conserved first and last residue. A D gene is named only where the DNA matches it firmly. Size is stated for part of the rows, as once, few or many counts, or as a class when the clone is expanded.

J gene	V gene	clone size	D gene	CDR3 protein	CDR3 DNA
TRBJ2-7	TRBV27	few	.	CASSPGAAGIYEQYF	TGTGCCAGCAGCCCAGGGGCAGCGGGGATCTACGAGCAGTACTTC
TRBJ2-5	TRBV2	.	TRBD1	CASSERGTGARETQYF	TGTGCCAGCAGTGAACGGGGGACAGGGGCGAGGGAGACCCAGTACTTC
TRBJ2-5	TRBV10-3	.	TRBD2	CAIRKGASGGKDQETQYF	TGTGCCATCAGAAAGGGGGCTAGCGGGGGGAAAGACCAAGAGACCCAGTACTTC
TRBJ1-2	TRBV2	.	TRBD1	CASRPTGRGYGYTF	TGTGCCAGCCGACCGACAGGGCGGGGCTATGGCTACACCTTT
TRBJ1-2	TRBV18	.	.	CASSPNRNYGYTF	TGTGCCAGCTCACCGAACAGGAACTATGGCTACACCTTC
TRBJ1-1	TRBV5-5	.	TRBD1	CASSLGPGGNTEAFF	TGTGCCAGCAGCTTGGGTCCAGGGGGGAACACTGAAGCTTTCTTT
TRBJ2-1	TRBV5-4	.	.	CASSLSFNEQFF	TGTGCCAGCAGCTTGTCTTTCAATGAGCAGTTCTTC
TRBJ1-1	TRBV5-4	.	.	CASSQPAGGEAFF	TGTGCCAGCAGCCAGCCAGCGGGGGGTGAAGCTTTCTTT
TRBJ1-2	TRBV6-6	.	TRBD1	CASAPTGDYGYTF	TGTGCCAGCGCTCCAACAGGGGACTATGGCTACACCTTC
TRBJ2-1	TRBV5-1	.	.	CASSFVADSYNEQFF	TGCGCCAGCAGCTTTGTGGCAGACTCCTACAATGAGCAGTTCTTC
TRBJ2-5	TRBV2	once	TRBD1	CASNIGQGQTQYF	TGTGCCAGCAATATAGGACAGGGACAGACCCAGTACTTC
TRBJ2-5	TRBV5-1	.	.	CASSFVGGGETQYF	TGCGCCAGCAGCTTCGTGGGGGGAGGTGAGACCCAGTACTTC
TRBJ2-5	TRBV5-4	.	.	CASSLGNGETQYF	TGTGCCAGCAGCCTGGGTAACGGGGAGACCCAGTACTTC
TRBJ2-7	TRBV7-9	many	.	CASSPRGPYEQYF	TGTGCCAGCAGCCCAAGAGGGCCCTACGAGCAGTACTTC
TRBJ2-3	TRBV6-6	.	TRBD2	CASSPPGLAGGGTDTQYF	TGTGCCAGCAGTCCACCGGGACTAGCGGGGGGTGGCACAGATACGCAGTATTTT
TRBJ2-7	TRBV18	.	TRBD1	CASSPRAGGNNEQYF	TGTGCCAGCTCACCACGGGCAGGGGGCAACAACGAGCAGTACTTC
TRBJ2-2	TRBV11-3	.	.	CASSLDQGQTGELFF	TGTGCCAGCAGCTTAGACCAGGGGCAAACCGGGGAGCTGTTTTTT
TRBJ2-7	TRBV7-2	.	.	CASSLAIPDIKLF	TGTGCCAGCAGCTTAGCGATCCCGGACATAAAGCTGTTC
TRBJ1-1	TRBV18	.	TRBD1	CASSATGDANTEAFF	TGTGCCAGCTCAGCAACAGGGGACGCGAACACTGAAGCTTTCTTT
TRBJ1-2	TRBV20-1	.	.	CSASHQGSNYGYTF	TGCAGTGCTAGTCATCAGGGCAGCAACTATGGCTACACCTTC
TRBJ1-5	TRBV30	.	.	CAWSTSGNQPQHF	TGTGCCTGGAGTACGTCAGGGAATCAGCCCCAGCATTTT
TRBJ2-5	TRBV7-9	.	TRBD1	CASSTWTGDEETQYF	TGTGCCAGCAGCACGTGGACAGGGGACGAAGAGACCCAGTACTTC
TRBJ2-7	TRBV18	.	TRBD2	CASSPPGLAGDEQYF	TGTGCCAGCTCACCACCGGGACTAGCGGGGGACGAGCAGTACTTC
TRBJ2-4	TRBV7-8	.	.	CASSPQGWGNIQYF	TGTGCCAGCAGCCCACAGGGATGGGGAAACATTCAGTACTTC
TRBJ2-5	TRBV10-1	.	.	CASSEPGSEETQYF	TGCGCCAGCAGTGAGCCTGGGAGTGAAGAGACCCAGTACTTC
TRBJ1-2	TRBV11-2	.	.	CASTISRARGYTF	TGTGCCAGCACCATCTCGAGGGCGCGGGGCTACACCTTC
TRBJ2-7	TRBV2	once	.	CASVREKSPYEQYF	TGTGCCAGCGTGAGGGAGAAAAGCCCTTACGAGCAGTACTTC
TRBJ2-7	TRBV28	.	TRBD2	CASKGLATSYEQYF	TGTGCCAGCAAGGGACTAGCGACGTCCTACGAGCAGTACTTC
TRBJ1-5	TRBV10-3	.	TRBD1	CAISESIGTVSNQPQHF	TGTGCCATCAGTGAGTCTATAGGGACAGTTAGCAATCAGCCCCAGCATTTT
TRBJ2-7	TRBV4-1	.	TRBD1	CASRTTGTGNSYEQYF	TGCGCCAGCAGAACGACCGGGACAGGGAACTCCTACGAGCAGTACTTC
TRBJ1-3	TRBV30	.	TRBD1	CAWAVDRGNTIYF	TGTGCCTGGGCCGTGGACAGGGGAAACACCATATATTTT
TRBJ1-2	TRBV28	.	TRBD1	CASSPTGGWDGYTF	TGTGCCAGCAGTCCGACAGGGGGCTGGGATGGCTACACCTTC
TRBJ2-7	TRBV4-3	.	.	CASSQDGGPVQYF	TGCGCCAGCAGCCAAGATGGCGGCCCAGTGCAGTACTTC
TRBJ2-7	TRBV6-6	.	TRBD1	CASSYLTGGASEQYF	TGTGCCAGCAGTTACCTGACAGGGGGCGCGTCCGAGCAGTACTTC
TRBJ2-5	TRBV30	few	.	CAWRGGGETQYF	TGTGCCTGGAGAGGGGGAGGGGAGACCCAGTACTTC
TRBJ2-3	TRBV18	.	.	CASSPQGDSTDTQYF	TGTGCCAGCTCACCACAGGGAGACAGCACAGATACGCAGTATTTT
TRBJ2-2	TRBV5-4	once	TRBD1	CASSPGQANTGELFF	TGTGCCAGCAGCCCGGGACAGGCGAACACCGGGGAGCTGTTTTTT
TRBJ2-4	TRBV3-1/TRBV3-2	few	TRBD1	CASSPGQGTENIQYF	TGTGCCAGCAGCCCGGGACAGGGGACAGAAAACATTCAGTACTTC
TRBJ2-7	TRBV19	.	TRBD1	CASSVTGGAEQYF	TGTGCCAGTAGTGTTACAGGGGGCGCCGAGCAGTACTTC
TRBJ1-4	TRBV30	.	.	CAWGGRTNEKLFF	TGTGCCTGGGGTGGTCGGACTAATGAAAAACTGTTTTTT
TRBJ2-7	TRBV18	.	TRBD1	CASSPGQGRGYEQYF	TGTGCCAGCTCACCGGGACAGGGGCGGGGATACGAGCAGTACTTC
TRBJ1-5	TRBV21-1	.	.	CQGNYQPQHF	TGTCAGGGGAATTACCAGCCCCAGCATTTT
TRBJ1-1	TRBV3-1/TRBV3-2	.	.	CASSQRVADTEAFF	TGTGCCAGCAGCCAACGGGTGGCGGATACTGAAGCTTTCTTT
TRBJ1-6	TRBV14	.	TRBD1	CASSFWTGGNSPLHF	TGTGCCAGCAGCTTCTGGACAGGGGGCAACTCACCCCTCCACTTT
TRBJ2-3	TRBV1	.	.	CTTAGGPSNTDTQYF	TGCACCACAGCGGGGGGGCCATCTAACACAGATACGCAGTATTTT
TRBJ1-3	TRBV7-3	.	.	CASSFQGMTGNTIYF	TGTGCCAGCAGCTTCCAGGGGATGACTGGAAACACCATATATTTT
TRBJ2-5	TRBV6-2/TRBV6-3	.	TRBD2	CASSMGLAGGYQETQYF	TGTGCCAGCAGTATGGGACTAGCGGGGGGTTACCAAGAGACCCAGTACTTC
TRBJ1-4	TRBV10-3	.	TRBD1	CAISPSGTANEKLFF	TGTGCCATCAGCCCCTCCGGGACAGCTAATGAAAAACTGTTTTTT
TRBJ1-1	TRBV30	.	.	CAWSVWEGTEAFF	TGTGCCTGGAGTGTATGGGAGGGCACTGAAGCTTTCTTT
TRBJ2-3	TRBV28	.	TRBD1	CASSLQGADSTDTQYF	TGTGCCAGCAGTTTACAGGGGGCAGATAGCACAGATACGCAGTATTTT
TRBJ2-1	TRBV6-5	.	.	CAARGAASYEQFF	TGTGCCGCCCGGGGGGCCGCCTCGTATGAGCAGTTCTTC
TRBJ2-7	TRBV11-1	once	.	CASSPSASASYEQYF	TGTGCCAGCAGCCCCAGCGCCTCCGCGTCCTACGAGCAGTACTTC
TRBJ2-3	TRBV5-8	.	.	CASSSEGGTDTQYF	TGTGCCAGCAGCTCCGAGGGAGGCACAGATACGCAGTATTTT
TRBJ2-2	TRBV7-9	.	.	CASSLEARQPGELFF	TGTGCCAGCAGCTTAGAAGCTAGGCAACCCGGGGAGCTGTTTTTT
TRBJ1-1	TRBV11-3	.	.	CASSLEVNTEAFF	TGTGCCAGCAGCTTGGAGGTGAACACTGAAGCTTTCTTT
TRBJ2-7	TRBV11-3	.	.	CASSLTSSNEQYF	TGTGCCAGCAGCTTGACAAGCTCGAACGAGCAGTACTTC
TRBJ2-5	TRBV4-1	.	.	CASSMTGTKETQYF	TGCGCCAGCAGCATGACCGGGACAAAAGAGACCCAGTACTTC
TRBJ1-1	TRBV10-2	.	.	CASSETGSTEAFF	TGCGCCAGCAGTGAGACAGGGAGCACTGAAGCTTTCTTT
TRBJ2-7	TRBV30	.	.	CAWTLDRGRQYF	TGTGCCTGGACCCTGGACAGAGGCCGTCAGTACTTC